These 7 T cell receptor beta chains originate from one sample sequenced in a study of blood T cells in healthy people across ages. Next came a second PCR, run for about 7 to 12 cycles, which used a sample-barcoded 5' primer along with a J-beta primer mix. Using its own MiXCR run on the 5' RACE reads, TCRdb lists one record per CDR3 protein. The data show around 600,000 distinct CDR3 sequences, more than 45% seen once. The source material was blood. All receptors come from an elderly man in good health.

CDR3 bases: TGCAGCGTTGAGACAGGGGGCTCCTACGAGCAGTACTTC. Protein: CSVETGGSYEQYF. This sequence joins TRBV29-1 and TRBJ2-7, with 9 nucleotides matching TRBD1. Losses at the gene ends were 3 bases for V and 0 bases for J; bases not matched to a gene: 0. Germline V CDR1 and CDR2: SQVTM, ANQGSEA. This CDR3 contains 13 residues.

The chain has TRBV7-2 and TRBJ1-3; D is undetermined. Germline V gene sequence: CDR1 SGHTA, CDR2 FQGNSA. V lost 1 base to trimming and J lost 4 bases, with 11 bases between them. The CDR3 has 15 residues. The CDR3 DNA reads TGTGCCAGCAGCTTAGGAAGGAATAACGGAAACACCATATATTTT. Translated: CASSLGRNNGNTIYF.

V gene TRBV29-1 combines with J gene TRBJ2-6; 8 bases fit TRBD2. Germline values: CDR1 SQVTM, CDR2 ANQGSEA. The ends lost 7 bases at V and 3 bases at J; junction bases unmatched: 2. The length of the CDR3 is 13 residues. The CDR3 sequence: CSAGGVGANVLTF. The CDR3 bases are TGCAGCGCCGGGGGGGTTGGGGCCAACGTCCTGACTTTC.

The table lists this clonotype with a count of one. The gene calls are TRBV20-1 and TRBJ1-1; the D gene is possibly TRBD1 (5 bases). V dropped 0 bases and J dropped 5 bases, with 13 bases sitting between them. The CDR3 sequence is 14 residues long. In germline, CDR1 is DFQATT, CDR2 SNEGSKA (reference sequence). The CDR3 bases are TGCAGTGCTAGAGATGCAGGGAAAAGGACTGAAGCTTTCTTT. It yields the protein CSARDAGKRTEAFF.

This clonotype has only a few counts. This chain links TRBV5-1 with TRBJ2-7; 8 bases are shared with TRBD1. Germline CDR1 SGHRS, CDR2 YFSETQ. V shed 4 bases and J 3 bases; nucleotides not matched to a gene: 9. The CDR3 spans 15 residues. This CDR3 is CASSGTGQAVYEQYF. The CDR3 DNA is TGCGCCAGCAGCGGCACGGGACAGGCGGTCTACGAGCAGTACTTC. Looking up the rest from reference TRBV5-1 and TRBJ2-7 gives the full variable domain: KAGVTQTPRYLIKTRGQQVTLSCSPISGHRSVSWYQQTPGQGLQFLFEYFSETQRNKGNFPGRFSGRQFSNSRSEMNVSTLELGDSALYLCASSGTGQAVYEQYFGPGTRLTVT.

Concerning this clonotype: A much larger clone sits a single nucleotide away, making a read error possible. V and J are TRBV7-9 and TRBJ2-1; tentative D call: TRBD2 (6 bases). The end of the DNA fits TRBJ2-7 better, so the J call may be wrong. The V gene's germline CDR1 is SEHNR and CDR2 FQNEAQ (reference sequence). The CDR3 has 15 residues. The CDR3 DNA reads TGTGCCAGCAGCTTAGGAGGCGGGGTTTACAATGAGCAGTACTTC. Encoded protein: CASSLGGGVYNEQYF.

The rearrangement joins TRBV5-1 to TRBJ2-3, with D perhaps TRBD2 (7 bases). This CDR3 comprises 15 residues. V was trimmed by 6 bases and J by 3 bases, leaving 17 bases between them. From germline, CDR1 is SGHRS and CDR2 YFSETQ. The CDR3 DNA sequence: TGCGCCAGCACCGACCGGGGGGCGGAAACAGATACGCAGTATTTT. This gives the protein CASTDRGAETDTQYF. Using reference TRBV5-1 and TRBJ2-3 for the parts outside the CDR3, the full variable domain is KAGVTQTPRYLIKTRGQQVTLSCSPISGHRSVSWYQQTPGQGLQFLFEYFSETQRNKGNFPGRFSGRQFSNSRSEMNVSTLELGDSALYLCASTDRGAETDTQYFGPGTRLTVL.